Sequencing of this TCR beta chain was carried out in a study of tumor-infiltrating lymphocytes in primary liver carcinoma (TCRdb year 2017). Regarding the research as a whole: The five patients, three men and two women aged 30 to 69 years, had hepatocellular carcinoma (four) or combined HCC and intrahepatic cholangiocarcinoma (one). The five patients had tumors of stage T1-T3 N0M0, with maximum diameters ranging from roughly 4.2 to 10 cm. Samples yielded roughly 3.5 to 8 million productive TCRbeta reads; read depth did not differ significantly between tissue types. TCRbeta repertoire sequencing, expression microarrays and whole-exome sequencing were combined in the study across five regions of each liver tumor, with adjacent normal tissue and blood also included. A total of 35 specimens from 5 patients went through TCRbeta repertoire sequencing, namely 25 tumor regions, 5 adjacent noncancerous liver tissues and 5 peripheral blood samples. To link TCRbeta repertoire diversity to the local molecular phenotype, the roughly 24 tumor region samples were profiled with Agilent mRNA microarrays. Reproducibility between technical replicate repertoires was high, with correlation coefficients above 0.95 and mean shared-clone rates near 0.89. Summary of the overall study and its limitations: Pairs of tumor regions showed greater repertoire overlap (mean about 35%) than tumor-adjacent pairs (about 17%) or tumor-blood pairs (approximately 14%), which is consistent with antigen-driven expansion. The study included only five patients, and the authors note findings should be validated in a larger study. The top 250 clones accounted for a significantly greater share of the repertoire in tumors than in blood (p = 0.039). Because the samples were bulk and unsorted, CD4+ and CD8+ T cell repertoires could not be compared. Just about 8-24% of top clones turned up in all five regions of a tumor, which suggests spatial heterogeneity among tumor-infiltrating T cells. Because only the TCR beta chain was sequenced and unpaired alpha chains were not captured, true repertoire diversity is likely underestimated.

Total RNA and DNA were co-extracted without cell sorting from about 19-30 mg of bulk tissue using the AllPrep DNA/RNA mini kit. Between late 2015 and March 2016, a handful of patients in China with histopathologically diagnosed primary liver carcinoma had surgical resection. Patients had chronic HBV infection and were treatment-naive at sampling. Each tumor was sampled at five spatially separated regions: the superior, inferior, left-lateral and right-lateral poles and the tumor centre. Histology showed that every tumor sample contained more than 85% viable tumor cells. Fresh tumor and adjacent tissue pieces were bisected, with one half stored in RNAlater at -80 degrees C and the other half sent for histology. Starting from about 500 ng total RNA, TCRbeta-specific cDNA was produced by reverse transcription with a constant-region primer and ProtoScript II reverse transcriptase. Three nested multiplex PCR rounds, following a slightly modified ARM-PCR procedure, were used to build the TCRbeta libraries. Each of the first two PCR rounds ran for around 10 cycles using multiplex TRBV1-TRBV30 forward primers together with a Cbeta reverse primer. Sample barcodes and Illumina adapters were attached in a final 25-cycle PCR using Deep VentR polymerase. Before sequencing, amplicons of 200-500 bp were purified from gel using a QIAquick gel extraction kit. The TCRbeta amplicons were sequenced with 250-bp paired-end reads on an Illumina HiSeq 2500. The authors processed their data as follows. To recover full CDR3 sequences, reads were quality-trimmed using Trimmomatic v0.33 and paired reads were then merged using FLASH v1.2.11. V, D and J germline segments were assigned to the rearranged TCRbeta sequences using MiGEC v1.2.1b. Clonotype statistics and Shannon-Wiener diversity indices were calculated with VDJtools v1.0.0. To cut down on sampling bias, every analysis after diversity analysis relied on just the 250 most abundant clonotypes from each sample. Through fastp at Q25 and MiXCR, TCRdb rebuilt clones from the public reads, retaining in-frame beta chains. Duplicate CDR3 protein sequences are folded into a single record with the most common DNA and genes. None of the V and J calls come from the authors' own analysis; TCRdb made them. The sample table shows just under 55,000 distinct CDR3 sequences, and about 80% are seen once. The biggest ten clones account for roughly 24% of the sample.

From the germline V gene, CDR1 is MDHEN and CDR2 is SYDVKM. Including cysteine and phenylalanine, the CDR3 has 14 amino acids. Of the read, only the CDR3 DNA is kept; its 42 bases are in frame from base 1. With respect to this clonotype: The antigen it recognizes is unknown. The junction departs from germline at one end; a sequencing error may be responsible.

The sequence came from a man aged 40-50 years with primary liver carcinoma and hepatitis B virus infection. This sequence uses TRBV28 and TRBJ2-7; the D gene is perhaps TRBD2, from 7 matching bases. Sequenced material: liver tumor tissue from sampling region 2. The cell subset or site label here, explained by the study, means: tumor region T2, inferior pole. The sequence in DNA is TGTGCCAGTAGTTACGGTGGGAGGGGGAGGGAGCAGTACTTC. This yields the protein CASSYGGRGREQYF.